The clone carrying this T cell receptor beta chain was counted many times. Its target is unknown. The data were taken from a study of T cell repertoires in cytomegalovirus infection. Looking at the study overall: Both CMV infection and a matching HLA type were indicated by public TCR beta signatures.

TCRdb ran MiXCR on the reads and lists one entry per CDR3 protein. The sample has 200,000 or so distinct CDR3 sequences, around 20% seen once. Study-wide findings and caveats: Clonotypes of TCR beta that were HLA-C-restricted and CMV-specific dominated the ex vivo response. Of the TCR beta families, the public ones yielded a cumulative frequency that identified carriers of CMV plus the relevant HLA.

Material for sequencing was PBMCs. The sequence came from a human donor in good health (CMV status not recorded). Some clones in this sample may be carry-over from other donors' samples.

CDR3 nucleotide sequence: TGCGCCAGCAGCCCGACAGGACTCGCAACTAATGAAAAACTGTTTTTT. Translation: CASSPTGLATNEKLFF. The genes are TRBV5-1 and TRBJ1-4; a possible D gene is TRBD1 (6 bases). CDR1 SGHRS and CDR2 YFSETQ come from the germline V gene. V lost 4 bases and J lost 0, with 13 bases in between. The length of the CDR3 is 16 residues.